Given below is one T cell receptor beta chain in context. Recruited during active infection, patients (from Seattle) were subsequently followed longitudinally. Authors' data handling: Amplification of reference gene primers provided the estimated nucleated cell counts. Clones were sequenced by immunoSEQ multiplex PCR, and TCRdb holds only the in-frame ones, with some missing. V and J calls and clone size are copied from that table; D and trimming were computed from the DNA. This sample yields 250,000 to 350,000 clones, of which 70% to 85% are seen a single time; more than 1.1% belongs to the top ten. This specimen belongs to a study of blood T cell repertoires in COVID-19. Study-level information: Acute-phase and convalescent COVID-19 samples originated in the United States, Italy and Spain. In each case, the material was cDNA or gDNA derived from T cells, B-cell-depleted T cells, or PBMCs.

The CDR3 is 13 residues long. In germline, CDR1 is SGHTA, CDR2 FQGNSA. V was clipped by 1 base and J by 2 bases, with 6 bases between them. Sequenced sample: peripheral blood. This chain links TRBV7-2 with TRBJ2-7, with D unclear. This clonotype originated in a human donor with COVID-19, enrolled during active disease. The donor label of this sample is uncertain. In nucleotides, the CDR3 is TGTGCCAGCAGCTTAGTCCTTACCTACGAGCAGTACTTC. It encodes CASSLVLTYEQYF.